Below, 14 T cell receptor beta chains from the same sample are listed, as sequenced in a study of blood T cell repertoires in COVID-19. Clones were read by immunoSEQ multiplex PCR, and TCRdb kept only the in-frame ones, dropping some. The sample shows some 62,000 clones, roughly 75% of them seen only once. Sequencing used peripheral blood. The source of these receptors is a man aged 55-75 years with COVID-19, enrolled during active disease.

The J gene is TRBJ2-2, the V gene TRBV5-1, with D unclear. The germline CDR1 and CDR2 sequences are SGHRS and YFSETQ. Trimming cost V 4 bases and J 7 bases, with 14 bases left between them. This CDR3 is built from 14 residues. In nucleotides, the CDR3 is TGCGCCAGCAGCCCCGGCTTCGGAGTCGGGGAGCTGTTTTTT. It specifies CASSPGFGVGELFF.

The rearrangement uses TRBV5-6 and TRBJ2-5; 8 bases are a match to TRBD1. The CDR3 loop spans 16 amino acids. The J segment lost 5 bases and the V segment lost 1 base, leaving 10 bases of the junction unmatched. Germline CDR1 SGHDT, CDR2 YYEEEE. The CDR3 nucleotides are TGTGCCAGCAGCTTGAGGACAGGGCCCAGGGGCGAGACCCAGTACTTC. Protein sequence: CASSLRTGPRGETQYF. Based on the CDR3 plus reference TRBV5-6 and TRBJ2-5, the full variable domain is DAGVTQSPTHLIKTRGQQVTLRCSPKSGHDTVSWYQQALGQGPQFIFQYYEEEERQRGNFPDRFSGHQFPNYSSELNVNALLLGDSALYLCASSLRTGPRGETQYFGPGTRLLVL.

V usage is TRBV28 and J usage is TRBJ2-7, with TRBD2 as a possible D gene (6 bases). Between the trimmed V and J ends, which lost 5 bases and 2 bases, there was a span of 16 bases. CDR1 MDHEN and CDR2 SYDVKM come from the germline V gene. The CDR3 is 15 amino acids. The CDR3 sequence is CASSNPVTSTYEQYF. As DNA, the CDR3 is TGTGCCAGCAGTAACCCCGTTACTAGCACCTACGAGCAGTACTTC.

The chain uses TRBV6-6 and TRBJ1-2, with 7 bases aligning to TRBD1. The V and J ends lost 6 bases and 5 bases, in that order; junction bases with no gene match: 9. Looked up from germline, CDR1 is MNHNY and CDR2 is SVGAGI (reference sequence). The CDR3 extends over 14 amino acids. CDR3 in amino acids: CASRDWTGEYGYTF. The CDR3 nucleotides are TGTGCCAGCAGGGATTGGACAGGCGAGTATGGCTACACCTTC.

CDR3 residues: CASSQTGSAKNIQYF. The CDR3, as DNA: TGTGCCAGCAGCCAAACAGGGTCGGCCAAAAACATTCAGTACTTC. This chain uses TRBV3-1 (or the pseudogene TRBV3-2) with TRBJ2-4; D might be TRBD1 (6 bases). This CDR3 has 15 residues. Deletions cut 2 bases from V and 1 base from J, with 9 bases between. Germline CDR1 is LGHDT and CDR2 is YNNKEL (reference sequence).

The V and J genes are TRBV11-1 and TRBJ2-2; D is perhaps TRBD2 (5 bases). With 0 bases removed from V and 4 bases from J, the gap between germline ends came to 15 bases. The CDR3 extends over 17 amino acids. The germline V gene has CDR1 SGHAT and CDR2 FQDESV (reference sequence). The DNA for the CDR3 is TGTGCCAGCAGCTTAGCACTCTTGGGAGCGTCCACCGGGGAGCTGTTTTTT. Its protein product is CASSLALLGASTGELFF.

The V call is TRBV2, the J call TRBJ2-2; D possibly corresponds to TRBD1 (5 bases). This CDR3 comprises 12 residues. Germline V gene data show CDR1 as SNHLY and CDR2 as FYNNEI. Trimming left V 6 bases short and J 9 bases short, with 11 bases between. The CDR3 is CASRQGNRELFF. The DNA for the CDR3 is TGTGCCAGCAGGCAGGGAAACCGGGAGCTGTTTTTT. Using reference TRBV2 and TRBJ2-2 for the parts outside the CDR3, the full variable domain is EPEVTQTPSHQVTQMGQEVILRCVPISNHLYFYWYRQILGQKVEFLVSFYNNEISEKSEIFDDQFSVERPDGSNFTLKIRSTKLEDSAMYFCASRQGNRELFFGEGSRLTVL.

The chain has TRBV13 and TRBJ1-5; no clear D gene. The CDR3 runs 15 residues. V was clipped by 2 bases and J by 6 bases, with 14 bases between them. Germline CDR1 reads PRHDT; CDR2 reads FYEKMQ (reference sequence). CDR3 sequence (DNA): TGTGCCAGCAGCTTACCCCGTCGGGGATTTCAGCCCCAGCATTTT. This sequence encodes CASSLPRRGFQPQHF.

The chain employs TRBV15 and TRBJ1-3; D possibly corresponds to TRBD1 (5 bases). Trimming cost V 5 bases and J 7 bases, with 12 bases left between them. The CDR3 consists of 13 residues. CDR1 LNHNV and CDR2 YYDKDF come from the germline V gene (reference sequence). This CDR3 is CATSGAGLNTIYF. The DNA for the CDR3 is TGTGCCACCAGCGGGGCAGGGCTCAACACCATATATTTT.

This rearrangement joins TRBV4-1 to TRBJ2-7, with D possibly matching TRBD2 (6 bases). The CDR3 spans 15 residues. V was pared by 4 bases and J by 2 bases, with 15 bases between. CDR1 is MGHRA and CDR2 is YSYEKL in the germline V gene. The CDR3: CASSLKTGDPYEQYF. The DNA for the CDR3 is TGCGCCAGCAGCCTAAAGACGGGAGACCCCTACGAGCAGTACTTC.

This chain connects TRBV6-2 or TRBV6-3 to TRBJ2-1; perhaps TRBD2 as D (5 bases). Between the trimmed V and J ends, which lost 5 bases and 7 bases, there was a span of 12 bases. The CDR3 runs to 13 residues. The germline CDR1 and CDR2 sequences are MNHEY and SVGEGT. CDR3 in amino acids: CASSPPPGNEQFF. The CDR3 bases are TGTGCCAGCAGTCCGCCGCCGGGGAATGAGCAGTTCTTC.

In DNA form, the CDR3 reads TGTGCCAGCAGCTTGGGGCAGAACTATGGCTACACCTTC. Protein product: CASSLGQNYGYTF. V and J are TRBV7-2 and TRBJ1-2; maybe TRBD1 (5 bases). V lost 3 bases and J 2 bases, leaving 7 bases between the germline ends. The CDR3 contains 13 residues. Per the germline V gene, CDR1 is SGHTA and CDR2 is FQGNSA.

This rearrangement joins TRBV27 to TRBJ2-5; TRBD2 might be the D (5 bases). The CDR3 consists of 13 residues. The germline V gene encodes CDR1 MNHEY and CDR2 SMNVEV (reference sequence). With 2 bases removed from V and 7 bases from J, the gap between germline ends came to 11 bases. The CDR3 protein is CASSLKVEGTQYF. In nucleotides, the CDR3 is TGTGCCAGCAGTTTAAAGGTCGAGGGGACCCAGTACTTC.

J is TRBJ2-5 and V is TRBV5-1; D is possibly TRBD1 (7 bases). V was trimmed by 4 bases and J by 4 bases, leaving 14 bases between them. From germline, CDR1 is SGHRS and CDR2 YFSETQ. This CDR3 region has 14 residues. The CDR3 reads CASSIRGAIETQYF. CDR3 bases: TGCGCCAGCAGCATCAGGGGGGCCATAGAGACCCAGTACTTC.